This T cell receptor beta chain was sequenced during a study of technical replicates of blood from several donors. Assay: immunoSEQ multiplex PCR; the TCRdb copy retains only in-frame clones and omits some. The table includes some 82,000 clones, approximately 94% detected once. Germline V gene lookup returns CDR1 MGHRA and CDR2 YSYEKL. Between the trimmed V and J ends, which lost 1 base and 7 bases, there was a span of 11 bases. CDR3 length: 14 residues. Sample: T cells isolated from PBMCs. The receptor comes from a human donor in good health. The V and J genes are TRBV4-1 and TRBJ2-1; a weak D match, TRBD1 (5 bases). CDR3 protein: CASSQVDSSNEQFF. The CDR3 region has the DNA TGCGCCAGCAGCCAAGTAGACAGCTCAAATGAGCAGTTCTTC.